These 24 T cell receptor beta chains share one sample of origin, sequenced in a study of blood T cell repertoires in COVID-19. Produced via immunoSEQ multiplex PCR; TCRdb's table is partial and in-frame only. The sample has 150,000 to 200,000 clones; nearly 85% are singletons. The material sequenced was peripheral blood. The origin of the receptors is a woman aged 25 to 39 with acute or convalescent COVID-19.

V and J are TRBV13 and TRBJ2-2; a weak D match, TRBD1 (5 bases). This CDR3 has 14 residues. Per germline, CDR1 PRHDT and CDR2 FYEKMQ (reference sequence). V shed 5 bases and J shed 7 bases, with 14 bases lying between them. The CDR3 nucleotides are TGTGCCAGCAGCCAGGGCCCCTTGGGCGGGGAGCTGTTTTTT. Its translation is CASSQGPLGGELFF.

The V gene is TRBV6-5, the J gene TRBJ1-3; no firm D call. V was clipped by 0 bases and J by 4 bases, with 7 bases between them. CDR3 length: 14 amino acids. Germline V lookup: CDR1 MNHEY, CDR2 SVGAGI. The CDR3 DNA reads as TGTGCCAGCAGTTACTCGATGGAGGGAAACACCATATATTTT. Its protein is CASSYSMEGNTIYF.

The V call is TRBV28, the J call TRBJ2-7, with TRBD2 identical over 9 bases. The J segment lost 2 bases and the V segment lost 6 bases, leaving 2 bases of the junction unmatched. The germline V gene has CDR1 MDHEN and CDR2 SYDVKM. The length of the CDR3 is 13 residues. The CDR3 loop reads CASRAGGPYEQYF. In DNA, the CDR3 is TGTGCCAGCAGGGCGGGAGGGCCCTACGAGCAGTACTTC.

The chain links TRBV27 to TRBJ1-1; the D is unclear. Germline values: CDR1 MNHEY, CDR2 SMNVEV (reference sequence). V was pared by 4 bases and J by 7 bases, with 13 bases between. The CDR3 has 13 amino acids. The CDR3, as DNA: TGTGCCAGCAGTTCCCCCCTTGAGATTGAAGCTTTCTTT. Translation: CASSSPLEIEAFF.

The chain couples TRBV30 to TRBJ1-3; D ambiguous. The CDR3 length is 12 residues. The V and J ends lost 7 bases and 3 bases respectively, with 10 bases between them. Germline-derived CDR1 and CDR2 are GTSNPN and SVGIG (reference sequence). This CDR3 is CASGFIGNTIYF. CDR3 DNA sequence: TGTGCCTCCGGTTTTATTGGAAACACCATATATTTT.

This clone was seen a handful of times. V is TRBV19 and J is TRBJ1-2; D gene uncertain. Germline CDR1 reads LNHDA; CDR2 reads SQIVND (reference sequence). The CDR3 runs to 16 residues. V was cut by 5 bases and J by 0 bases, with 16 bases left in between. The CDR3 reads CASSPRKAVANYGYTF. The CDR3 nucleotides are TGTGCCAGTAGTCCGCGGAAGGCCGTGGCTAACTATGGCTACACCTTC. The variable domain in full, with the rest retrieved from reference TRBV19 and TRBJ1-2, is DGGITQSPKYLFRKEGQNVTLSCEQNLNHDAMYWYRQDPGQGLRLIYYSQIVNDFQKGDIAEGYSVSREKKESFPLTVTSAQKNPTAFYLCASSPRKAVANYGYTFGSGTRLTVV.

This clone was found once. The CDR3 loop reads CASSSYLQFGSSDTGELFF. In DNA form, the CDR3 reads TGTGCCAGCAGTTCCTATCTCCAGTTCGGCTCAAGCGACACCGGGGAGCTGTTTTTT. The chain carries TRBV27 and TRBJ2-2; D remains unclear. The CDR3 spans 19 residues. V dropped 4 bases and J dropped 3 bases, with 24 bases sitting between them. Germline CDR1 and CDR2: MNHEY and SMNVEV (reference sequence).

The chain joins TRBV6-1 to TRBJ2-7; D may be TRBD1 (6 bases). Trimming shortened V by 2 bases and J by 4 bases, and 15 bases separated the two germline ends. The CDR3 extends over 15 amino acids. The V gene's germline CDR1 is MNHNS and CDR2 SASEGT. The chain's CDR3 is CASSESPGAAYEQYF. The CDR3 coding sequence is TGTGCCAGCAGTGAATCCCCAGGGGCAGCTTACGAGCAGTACTTC.

This clone showed up just once. The rearrangement joins TRBV19 to TRBJ2-4; maybe TRBD2 (6 bases). CDR3 length: 15 amino acids. V lost 2 bases and J lost 1, with 9 bases in between. Germline values: CDR1 LNHDA, CDR2 SQIVND (reference sequence). In nucleotides, the CDR3 is TGTGCCAGTAGTATAAGCGGGTTGGCCAAAAACATTCAGTACTTC. This encodes CASSISGLAKNIQYF.

The chain recombines TRBV6-5 with TRBJ1-5; no definite D call. Germline assignment: CDR1 MNHEY and CDR2 SVGAGI. Trimming cost V 0 bases and J 11 bases, with 11 bases left between them. This CDR3 has 13 residues. CDR3 sequence (DNA): TGTGCCAGCAGTTACTCTTCGGGAGGAGCCCAGCATTTT. This encodes CASSYSSGGAQHF.

J is TRBJ2-7 and V is TRBV7-6; a possible D gene is TRBD2 (5 bases). The V end lost 5 bases, the J end lost 4 bases, and 21 bases lay between the germline ends. Germline V gene sequence: CDR1 SGHVS, CDR2 FNYEAQ. This CDR3 contains 16 residues. This CDR3 reads CASSPLEGLGFYEQYF. The CDR3 DNA is TGTGCCAGCAGCCCACTAGAGGGCCTAGGATTTTACGAGCAGTACTTC.

V and J are TRBV6-6 and TRBJ2-1; the match to TRBD2 covers 10 bases. Germline assignment: CDR1 MNHNY and CDR2 SVGAGI (reference sequence). V lost 4 bases, J lost 9 bases, and 12 bases stayed unmatched. CDR3 length: 16 amino acids. In DNA form, the CDR3 reads TGTGCCAGCAGTTCCCGAACAGCGGGGGGGGACGGTGAGCAGTTCTTC. It translates to CASSSRTAGGDGEQFF.

V is TRBV9 and J is TRBJ2-1; the D gene is possibly TRBD1 (6 bases). From germline, CDR1 is SGDLS and CDR2 YYNGEE. CDR3 size: 15 residues. Trimming stripped 1 base from V and 5 bases from J, with 13 bases between. The CDR3 region has the DNA TGTGCCAGCAGCGTATTCCCTCCAGGGGACAATGAGCAGTTCTTC. Translating gives CASSVFPPGDNEQFF.

V gene TRBV27 combines with J gene TRBJ2-1; tentatively, D is TRBD1 (6 bases). The ends were cut back, 4 bases at V and 4 bases at J, with 17 bases in the middle. The CDR3 consists of 16 residues. The germline CDR1 and CDR2 sequences are MNHEY and SMNVEV (reference sequence). The CDR3 coding sequence is TGTGCCAGCAGTTACAGAATTGGGGGCGCTTACAATGAGCAGTTCTTC. It specifies CASSYRIGGAYNEQFF.

The chain is built from TRBV4-1 and TRBJ1-1, with 7 bases aligning to TRBD1. This CDR3 contains 11 residues. V trimming: 3 bases; J trimming: 11 bases; junction bases outside the gene matches: 3. CDR1 and CDR2 from the germline V gene are MGHRA and YSYEKL. The CDR3 DNA sequence: TGCGCCAGCAGCCATTCGGACAGGGCTTTCTTT. Amino acids: CASSHSDRAFF.

The CDR3 DNA reads TGTGCCATCAGGGAGGACAGGGAATACGAGCAGTACTTC. Protein product: CAIREDREYEQYF. V gene TRBV10-3 combines with J gene TRBJ2-7; 8 bases are a match to TRBD1. Germline values: CDR1 ENHRY, CDR2 SYGVKD. J was trimmed by 4 bases and V by 6 bases; bases with no gene match: 5. CDR3 length: 13 amino acids.

The chain combines TRBV7-6 with TRBJ1-2, with D uncertain. The V gene lost 6 bases and the J gene lost 0 bases, with 11 bases spanning the gap. CDR1 SGHVS and CDR2 FNYEAQ come from the germline V gene. The CDR3 has 14 residues. The chain's CDR3 is CASSPTNTNYGYTF. The CDR3 DNA follows: TGTGCCAGCAGTCCAACTAATACTAACTATGGCTACACCTTC. The full variable domain, with the rest looked up from reference TRBV7-6 and TRBJ1-2, is GAGVSQSPRYKVTKRGQDVALRCDPISGHVSLYWYRQALGQGPEFLTYFNYEAQQDKSGLPNDRFSAERPEGSISTLTIQRTEQRDSAMYRCASSPTNTNYGYTFGSGTRLTVV.

The chain has TRBV7-2 and TRBJ2-1; 10 bases align to TRBD1. Per germline, CDR1 SGHTA and CDR2 FQGNSA. After removal of 2 bases from V and 10 bases from J, the junction contained 8 bases not matched to a gene. The CDR3 has 15 amino acids. The CDR3 region is CASSLSGQGGGEQFF. For the CDR3, the DNA is TGTGCCAGCAGCTTATCCGGACAGGGGGGAGGAGAGCAGTTCTTC.

The V and J genes are TRBV2 and TRBJ1-1; 7 nucleotides agree with TRBD1. The CDR3 totals 12 residues. Germline V lookup: CDR1 SNHLY, CDR2 FYNNEI. V lost 6 bases, J lost 5 bases, and 3 bases stayed unmatched. The CDR3 DNA reads TGTGCCAGCAGGACAGGGAAGACTGAAGCTTTCTTT. Residues: CASRTGKTEAFF.

V usage is TRBV19 and J usage is TRBJ2-7, with 13 bases identical to TRBD2. Germline V gene sequence: CDR1 LNHDA, CDR2 SQIVND (reference sequence). CDR3 length equals 14 residues. After removal of 10 bases from V and 5 bases from J, the junction contained 8 bases not matched to a gene. This CDR3 reads CATTGLAGAHEQYF. The CDR3 nucleotides are TGTGCCACTACAGGACTAGCGGGGGCCCACGAGCAGTACTTC.

V is TRBV3-1 (or the pseudogene TRBV3-2) and J is TRBJ1-5, with 11 positions matching TRBD1. This CDR3 is 14 amino acids long. Germline CDR1 is LGHDT and CDR2 is YNNKEL (reference sequence). V lost 4 bases and J lost 6; bases outside the gene matches: 2. DNA of the CDR3: TGTGCCAGCAGCCTCGGACAGGGGGCTCAGCCCCAGCATTTT. This translates into CASSLGQGAQPQHF.

This clone appeared a few times. This rearrangement joins TRBV19 to TRBJ1-6; D is perhaps TRBD1 (5 bases). Deletions cut 5 bases from V and 0 bases from J, with 8 bases between. Germline assignment: CDR1 LNHDA and CDR2 SQIVND (reference sequence). The length of the CDR3 is 15 residues. CDR3 residues: CASSRTSSYNSPLHF. The CDR3 DNA is TGTGCCAGTAGTCGGACAAGCTCCTATAATTCACCCCTCCACTTT.

The rearrangement joins TRBV2 to TRBJ2-1, with D perhaps TRBD2 (5 bases). The CDR3 has 12 residues. Germline V gene sequence: CDR1 SNHLY, CDR2 FYNNEI. Trimming left V 3 bases short and J 9 bases short, with 9 bases between. The CDR3 reads CASSEDAGEQFF. DNA for the CDR3: TGTGCCAGCAGTGAGGACGCGGGTGAGCAGTTCTTC.

J is TRBJ1-4 and V is TRBV28; 9 positions agree with TRBD1. The CDR3 sequence is 15 residues long. The germline CDR1 and CDR2 sequences are MDHEN and SYDVKM. V trimming: 1 base; J trimming: 8 bases; junction bases outside the gene matches: 5. The CDR3 sequence: CASSLLDRGKEKLFF. The CDR3 nucleotides read TGTGCCAGCAGTTTATTGGACAGGGGAAAAGAAAAACTGTTTTTT.